The rows below give T cell receptor beta chains drawn from one sample of a study of blood T cell repertoires in COVID-19. The assay was immunoSEQ multiplex PCR, and TCRdb's table has in-frame clones only and misses some. The sample has about 270,000 clones; roughly 90% are singletons. Sequenced material: PBMCs or T cells enriched from blood (not recorded which). These receptors came from a woman between 50 and 59 years old who had recovered from COVID-19. The CDR3 runs from the conserved cysteine through the conserved F or W. The D gene is left open where the match is weak. Clone size is shown for a subset of rows, as once, few, many or a class of expanded clone.

D gene | clone size | J gene | V gene | CDR3 DNA | CDR3 protein
NA | NA | TRBJ2-7 | TRBV6-5 | TGTGCCAGCAGTTACGGAGGGACAGCCTACGAGCAGTACTTC | CASSYGGTAYEQYF
NA | few | TRBJ1-4 | TRBV28 | TGTGCCAGCTTTACAGCAACTAATGAAAAACTGTTTTTT | CASFTATNEKLFF
NA | NA | TRBJ2-4 | TRBV27 | TGTGCCAGCAGGGCGGGGTGGCTGCAGTACTTC | CASRAGWLQYF
NA | NA | TRBJ1-2 | TRBV5-1 | TGCGCCAGCAGACGCCCCGACAGGATAGACTATGGCTACACCTTC | CASRRPDRIDYGYTF
TRBD1 | NA | TRBJ2-7 | TRBV28 | TGTGCCAGCAGTCCTCGGTTATCGGGGACAGGGGGTATTCTCTCCTACGAGCAGTACTTC | CASSPRLSGTGGILSYEQYF
NA | once | TRBJ1-6 | TRBV5-1 | TGCGCCAGCAGCTTGGCCGAGGCAGGGCATTCACCCCTCCACTTT | CASSLAEAGHSPLHF
NA | NA | TRBJ2-1 | TRBV3-1/TRBV3-2 | TGTGCCAGCAGGCAGAGTCGCGGAGAGCAGTTCTTC | CASRQSRGEQFF
NA | NA | TRBJ1-1 | TRBV11-3 | TGTGCCAGCAGCCAGACTTCCAATGCCAACAAAGAAGCTTTCTTT | CASSQTSNANKEAFF
TRBD1 | NA | TRBJ1-5 | TRBV28 | TGTGCCAGCACCTCGGACAGGGCCGGCAATCAGCCCCAGCATTTT | CASTSDRAGNQPQHF
NA | NA | TRBJ2-3 | TRBV3-1/TRBV3-2 | TGTGCCAGCCCCTGGCCCGGACTGGATACGCAGTATTTT | CASPWPGLDTQYF
NA | NA | TRBJ1-4 | TRBV2 | TGTGCCAGCAGGTCCGACAGTGGGCCTAATGAAAAACTGTTTTTT | CASRSDSGPNEKLFF
TRBD2 | NA | TRBJ2-5 | TRBV7-9 | TGTGCCATCAGGGAGGGAGAAAGCGAGACCCAGTACTTC | CAIREGESETQYF
TRBD1 | NA | TRBJ1-2 | TRBV7-2 | TGTGCCAGCAGCACTCACCGGGACAGGGCTCGTACATCCCATGGCTACACCTTC | CASSTHRDRARTSHGYTF
TRBD1 | NA | TRBJ1-5 | TRBV19 | TGTGCCAGTAGGGAGACAGGGGCTGGCAATCAGCCCCAGCATTTT | CASRETGAGNQPQHF
NA | NA | TRBJ1-5 | TRBV5-1 | TGCGCCAGCAGCCCGCAGGGCGCAGATCAGCCCCAGCATTTT | CASSPQGADQPQHF
NA | NA | TRBJ1-2 | TRBV28 | TGTGCCAGCAGTCGAATTGGGGGGGAGTCAGCCTATGGCTACACCTTC | CASSRIGGESAYGYTF
NA | once | TRBJ1-2 | TRBV7-2 | TGTGCCAGCAGCCCTGGTCAAAGGACTGGCTATGGCTACACCTTC | CASSPGQRTGYGYTF
NA | NA | TRBJ2-1 | TRBV5-4 | TGTGCCAGCAGCTTGGCAGTGTTGGCCAATGAGCAGTTCTTC | CASSLAVLANEQFF
NA | NA | TRBJ1-6 | TRBV2 | TGTGCCAGCAGGAATGCAGAAAAAAATTCACCCCTCCACTTT | CASRNAEKNSPLHF
TRBD2 | NA | TRBJ2-2 | TRBV18 | TGTGCCAGCTCACCTACTAGCGGGAGGACCGGGGAGCTGTTTTTT | CASSPTSGRTGELFF
TRBD1 | NA | TRBJ2-7 | TRBV4-1 | TGCGCCAGCAGCGACGACAGGGGGCGCAGGGACGAGCAGTACTTC | CASSDDRGRRDEQYF
TRBD2 | NA | TRBJ2-1 | TRBV28 | TGTGCCAGCAGTTTACTAGGGCGGGAGTCGAATGAGCAGTTCTTC | CASSLLGRESNEQFF
TRBD1 | NA | TRBJ1-2 | TRBV3-1/TRBV3-2 | TGTGCCAGCAGCCCGGACAGGGGCTATGGCTACACCTTC | CASSPDRGYGYTF
NA | NA | TRBJ1-2 | TRBV3-1/TRBV3-2 | TGTGCCAGCAGCCAAAAGAGGAGCTACACCTTC | CASSQKRSYTF
TRBD2 | NA | TRBJ2-3 | TRBV11-3 | TGTGCCAGTAGGACTAGCGGGGTCACAGATACGCAGTATTTT | CASRTSGVTDTQYF
TRBD1 | NA | TRBJ1-5 | TRBV5-8 | TGTGCCAGCAGCCAGTACGATGGACAGGGTTATAATCAGCCCCAGCATTTT | CASSQYDGQGYNQPQHF
NA | NA | TRBJ1-1 | TRBV3-1/TRBV3-2 | TGTGCCAGCAGCCAAACCACGATCACAGAAGAAGCTTTCTTT | CASSQTTITEEAFF
NA | NA | TRBJ2-4 | TRBV28 | TGTGCCAGCAGTCCCCCTTTGGCAGGGGTTACAGGCAAAAACATTCAGTACTTC | CASSPPLAGVTGKNIQYF
NA | NA | TRBJ1-6 | TRBV30 | TGTGCCGGGGACAAAAATAATTCACCCCTCCACTTT | CAGDKNNSPLHF
NA | few | TRBJ1-1 | TRBV19 | TGTGCCAGTAGTACGACAGAGGCCCATGAAGCTTTCTTT | CASSTTEAHEAFF
TRBD2 | NA | TRBJ2-7 | TRBV19 | TGTGCCAGTAGGGCGGGACTAGCGGATAGCTACGAGCAGTACTTC | CASRAGLADSYEQYF
TRBD2 | NA | TRBJ2-3 | TRBV2 | TGTGCCAGCATCGGGACTAGCGGGACGACCGGTACGCAGTATTTT | CASIGTSGTTGTQYF
TRBD2 | NA | TRBJ2-7 | TRBV4-3 | TGCGCCAGCAGCCCTTGGACTAGCGGGAGAAGGTACGAGCAGTACTTC | CASSPWTSGRRYEQYF
NA | NA | TRBJ1-1 | TRBV27 | TGTGCCAGCAGACTAGCCAGGGCCGGAGAAGCTTTCTTT | CASRLARAGEAFF
TRBD2 | NA | TRBJ2-7 | TRBV7-8 | TGTGCCAGCAGCTTTCTAGCGGGAACCTACGAGCAGTACTTC | CASSFLAGTYEQYF
NA | NA | TRBJ2-1 | TRBV9 | TGTGCCAGCAGCGTGGGTTGGGGCAGCTCCTACAATGAGCAGTTCTTC | CASSVGWGSSYNEQFF
NA | once | TRBJ1-2 | TRBV3-1/TRBV3-2 | TGTGCCAGCAGCCAAGATGGGGCACGGTATGGCTACACCTTC | CASSQDGARYGYTF
NA | NA | TRBJ2-6 | TRBV11-2 | TGTGCCAGCAGCGGTCACAGGGCTGGGGCCAACGTCCTGACTTTC | CASSGHRAGANVLTF
TRBD2 | once | TRBJ2-3 | TRBV15 | TGTGCCACCAGCAGAGATGGACTAGCGGGAGAGACCACAGATACGCAGTATTTT | CATSRDGLAGETTDTQYF
TRBD1 | NA | TRBJ2-1 | TRBV30 | TGTGCCTGGAGTCCAGGACAGGGAACATACAATGAGCAGTTCTTC | CAWSPGQGTYNEQFF
NA | NA | TRBJ1-5 | TRBV28 | TGTGCCAGCAGTTTGGCAGGGGTTCAGCCCCAGCATTTT | CASSLAGVQPQHF
TRBD1 | NA | TRBJ2-3 | TRBV19 | TGTGCCAGTTCCCCTGCGCCGGGACAGGGGACGCATACGCAGTATTTT | CASSPAPGQGTHTQYF
NA | NA | TRBJ1-2 | TRBV5-1 | TGCGCCAGCAGCGAGCAGGGAATCTATGGCTACACCTTC | CASSEQGIYGYTF
TRBD2 | NA | TRBJ2-1 | TRBV12-5 | TGTGCTAGTGGTCCTCGGGGGGGGAATGAGCAGTTCTTC | CASGPRGGNEQFF
TRBD2 | NA | TRBJ2-2 | TRBV4-3 | TGCGCCAGCAGCCAAGCATATCCTAGCGGGAACACCGGGGAGCTGTTTTTT | CASSQAYPSGNTGELFF
TRBD1 | NA | TRBJ1-4 | TRBV11-1 | TGTGCCAGCTTGTTGACAGGGGGCGCGAAAAAACTGTTTTTT | CASLLTGGAKKLFF
NA | NA | TRBJ2-3 | TRBV5-5 | TGTGCCAGCAGCTTGTCAGGGAGCACAGATACGCAGTATTTT | CASSLSGSTDTQYF